Listed below are T cell receptor beta chains from one sample, sequenced in a study of cytomegalovirus exposure and HLA in healthy donors. Repertoires were generated with immunoSEQ multiplex PCR, while TCRdb's copy carries only in-frame clones and drops some. The sample carries over 150,000 clones, around 73% recorded once. Source material: PBMCs. These receptors all stem from a woman between 18 and 30 years old in good health and CMV-seropositive. CDR3s include the opening cysteine and the closing phenylalanine or tryptophan. A D gene is named only where the DNA matches it firmly. Only part of the rows carry a size: once, few, many, or a class if the clone is expanded.

TRBJ2-5,TRBV28,NA,TRBD1,CASSIYRGQETQYF,TGTGCCAGCAGCATTTACAGGGGCCAAGAGACCCAGTACTTC
TRBJ1-4,TRBV7-2,NA,NA,CASSLEWTANEKLFF,TGTGCCAGCAGCTTAGAGTGGACAGCTAATGAAAAACTGTTTTTT
TRBJ1-2,TRBV30,NA,NA,CAWSVQQGRGYTF,TGTGCCTGGAGTGTACAACAGGGACGTGGCTACACCTTC
TRBJ1-5,TRBV7-9,once,NA,CSSSPSGSNQPQHF,TGTTCCAGCAGCCCCTCGGGGTCCAATCAGCCCCAGCATTTT
TRBJ2-7,TRBV7-2,once,TRBD2,CASSLVGGGTYEQYF,TGTGCCAGCAGCTTAGTTGGCGGGGGAACCTACGAGCAGTACTTC
TRBJ2-7,TRBV5-8,NA,NA,CASSLDSARLREQYF,TGTGCCAGCAGCTTGGACTCGGCGCGGCTACGTGAGCAGTACTTC
TRBJ2-5,TRBV11-2,NA,NA,CASSPPSRGETQYF,TGTGCCAGCAGCCCCCCCTCACGGGGGGAGACCCAGTACTTC
TRBJ2-7,TRBV4-3,NA,TRBD1,CASSQDLGTGAYEQYF,TGCGCCAGCAGCCAAGATCTGGGGACAGGGGCTTACGAGCAGTACTTC
TRBJ2-1,TRBV7-8,NA,NA,CASSLDLRQDEQFF,TGTGCCAGCAGCTTAGACTTGCGTCAAGATGAGCAGTTCTTC
TRBJ2-2,TRBV18,NA,TRBD2,CASSPGLAPGELFF,TGTGCCAGCTCACCGGGACTAGCGCCCGGGGAGCTGTTTTTT
TRBJ1-1,TRBV7-8,few,NA,CASSRTVNEAFF,TGTGCCAGCAGCCGGACAGTTAATGAAGCTTTCTTT
TRBJ1-3,TRBV9,NA,NA,CASWNGGNTIYF,TGTGCCAGCTGGAACGGGGGAAACACCATATATTTT
TRBJ1-3,TRBV7-8,NA,NA,CASSLVGGSSGNTIYF,TGTGCCAGCAGCTTAGTGGGGGGTTCCTCTGGAAACACCATATATTTT
TRBJ2-5,TRBV9,NA,TRBD1,CASSPGDRGYETQYF,TGTGCCAGCAGCCCAGGGGACAGGGGTTACGAGACCCAGTACTTC
TRBJ1-1,TRBV5-8,NA,NA,CASSIAGWGEAFF,TGTGCCAGCAGCATAGCAGGGTGGGGTGAAGCTTTCTTT
TRBJ2-7,TRBV7-8,NA,NA,CASSPARGEAYEQYF,TGTGCCAGCAGCCCAGCCAGGGGGGAGGCCTACGAGCAGTACTTC
TRBJ2-7,TRBV5-4,few,TRBD2,CASSSAGVYEQYF,TGTGCCAGCAGCTCCGCGGGGGTCTACGAGCAGTACTTC
TRBJ2-5,TRBV30,few,TRBD2,CASKLAGTRETQYF,TGTGCCTCCAAATTAGCGGGGACGAGGGAGACCCAGTACTTC
TRBJ2-7,TRBV29-1,NA,NA,CSVARADYEQYF,TGCAGCGTTGCCAGGGCTGACTACGAGCAGTACTTC
TRBJ1-1,TRBV5-1,once,TRBD1,CASSIGTVNTEAFF,TGCGCCAGCAGCATAGGGACAGTGAACACTGAAGCTTTCTTT
TRBJ2-2,TRBV5-4,few,TRBD2,CASSLGLAGGRDTGELFF,TGTGCCAGCAGCTTGGGACTAGCGGGGGGTCGGGACACCGGGGAGCTGTTTTTT
TRBJ1-2,TRBV27,once,TRBD1,CASSPFGQGASYGYTF,TGTGCCAGCAGTCCCTTCGGACAGGGAGCTTCATATGGCTACACCTTC
TRBJ2-1,TRBV7-6,NA,TRBD1,CASSLDRGSYNEQFF,TGTGCCAGCAGCTTAGACAGGGGCTCCTACAATGAGCAGTTCTTC
TRBJ2-1,TRBV30,NA,NA,CTCGGHDEQFF,TGTACCTGCGGCGGGCATGATGAGCAGTTCTTC
TRBJ1-5,TRBV7-2,NA,NA,CASSLAPGVVQPQHF,TGTGCCAGCAGCTTAGCCCCAGGGGTAGTTCAGCCCCAGCATTTT
TRBJ1-3,TRBV6-5,NA,NA,CASSLQGTGNTIYF,TGTGCCAGCAGCCTACAGGGAACAGGAAACACCATATATTTT
TRBJ2-2,TRBV4-3,few,TRBD2,CASSQDRAGDYTGELFF,TGCGCCAGCAGCCAAGATAGGGCGGGGGACTACACCGGGGAGCTGTTTTTT
TRBJ1-1,TRBV7-9,NA,NA,CASTPGRNTEAFF,TGTGCCAGCACCCCGGGAAGGAACACTGAAGCTTTCTTT
TRBJ1-1,TRBV30,NA,NA,CAWKFEATEAFF,TGTGCCTGGAAATTTGAGGCCACTGAAGCTTTCTTT
TRBJ1-1,TRBV7-6,NA,TRBD1,CASSAQNRGAEAFF,TGTGCCAGCAGCGCACAGAACAGGGGCGCTGAAGCTTTCTTT
TRBJ2-3,TRBV9,NA,NA,CASSVLGALDTQYF,TGTGCCAGCAGCGTGTTAGGGGCGCTGGATACGCAGTATTTT
TRBJ1-5,TRBV19,NA,NA,CASSIVQGSNQPQHF,TGTGCCAGTAGTATAGTACAGGGCAGCAATCAGCCCCAGCATTTT
TRBJ1-6,TRBV7-2,NA,NA,CASSLGAALNSPLHF,TGTGCCAGCAGCTTAGGGGCAGCTCTGAATTCACCCCTCCACTTT
TRBJ1-1,TRBV28,few,NA,CASSLVRRGVGTEAFF,TGTGCCAGCAGTTTGGTGCGGCGGGGGGTGGGGACTGAAGCTTTCTTT
TRBJ1-2,TRBV7-9,NA,TRBD1,CSSTLGTGGGYTF,TGTTCCAGCACCCTCGGGACAGGGGGTGGCTACACCTTC
TRBJ2-3,TRBV5-4,NA,NA,CASRRRLDGTDTQYF,TGTGCCAGCAGACGCAGACTAGACGGCACAGATACGCAGTATTTT
TRBJ2-7,TRBV15,NA,TRBD2,CATSSETGLAGTYEQYF,TGTGCCACCAGCAGTGAGACGGGACTAGCGGGGACCTACGAGCAGTACTTC
TRBJ2-7,TRBV11-2,NA,NA,CASSLSGSSSYEQYF,TGTGCCAGCAGCTTGAGCGGGTCGAGCTCCTACGAGCAGTACTTC
TRBJ1-4,TRBV2,few,NA,CASSGQASTNEKLFF,TGTGCCAGCAGTGGACAGGCCTCAACTAATGAAAAACTGTTTTTT
TRBJ1-1,TRBV10-3,NA,TRBD1,CAISGGRNTEAFF,TGTGCCATTTCAGGGGGCAGGAACACTGAAGCTTTCTTT